Below are 2 T cell receptor beta chains sequenced from a single sample in a study of control samples from healthy donors and cancer patients. Some clones are missing from TCRdb's copy, which holds only in-frame ones; the method was immunoSEQ multiplex PCR. The data hold about 200,000 clones, with about 91% observed a single time. The sample taken for sequencing was blood. The receptors originated from a man in his thirties or forties in good health.

The J gene is TRBJ2-3, the V gene TRBV13; no clear D. The CDR3 is made up of 13 amino acids. V gave up 4 bases and J gave up 3 bases, with 8 bases separating them. Germline lookup yields CDR1 PRHDT and CDR2 FYEKMQ (reference sequence). CDR3 in amino acids: CASSSRTTDTQYF. CDR3 DNA sequence: TGTGCCAGCAGCTCGAGGACGACAGATACGCAGTATTTT.

The rearrangement joins TRBV24-1 to TRBJ2-3; TRBD1 matches 9 bases. V was pared by 5 bases and J by 4 bases, with 12 bases of the junction left unmatched. This CDR3 has 17 amino acids. Looked up from germline, CDR1 is KGHDR and CDR2 is SFDVKD. CDR3 loop: CATSGRDRDRDPDTQYF. The CDR3 DNA reads TGTGCCACCAGTGGGAGGGACCGGGACAGGGACCCAGATACGCAGTATTTT.